The rows below give T cell receptor beta chains drawn from one sample of a study of T-cell reconstitution after alpha-beta-depleted transplantation in children. Each CDR3 protein gets one entry after TCRdb re-called the PCR reads with MiXCR. The table has 350,000 to 450,000 distinct CDR3 sequences, about 20% seen once. This material consisted of PBMCs from the stem cell graft donor, taken from the stem cell graft. These receptors were obtained from a human donor who donated a stem cell graft to a child with acute myeloid leukemia. Each CDR3 is given with its conserved first and last residue. D genes are given only for firm matches. Only part of the rows carry a size: once, few, many, or a class if the clone is expanded.

few TRBD1 TRBJ2-1 TRBV24-1 TGTGCCACCAGTGATTTAAGGACAGGTTACAATGAGCAGTTCTTC CATSDLRTGYNEQFF
. . TRBJ2-7 TRBV29-1 TGCAGCGTGCGGGGAGGAGAGACCTACGAGCAGTACTTC CSVRGGETYEQYF
many TRBD2 TRBJ2-1 TRBV7-3 TGTGCCAGCAGCTTAGGACTAGCACCTGAGCAGTTCTTC CASSLGLAPEQFF
. TRBD2 TRBJ2-5 TRBV5-6 TGTGCCAGCAGCTTGCTGCTAGCGGGAAGGCAAGAGACCCAGTACTTC CASSLLLAGRQETQYF
. . TRBJ2-4 TRBV12-3/TRBV12-4 TGTGCCAGCAGTCCTGGGACATTGGGGGCCAAAAACATTCAGTACTTC CASSPGTLGAKNIQYF
. . TRBJ1-5 TRBV10-2 TGCGCCAGCAGTGAGAACCGAAATCAGCCCCAGCATTTT CASSENRNQPQHF
once . TRBJ2-7 TRBV5-1 TGCGCCAGCAGCTTGGGAGACAACCTCTCCTACGAGCAGTACTTC CASSLGDNLSYEQYF
many . TRBJ1-1 TRBV29-1 TGCAGCGTTGTTCCCGTTGAAGCTTTCTTT CSVVPVEAFF
. . TRBJ1-1 TRBV28 TGTGCCAGCAGCCTCCAATCTGAAGCTTTCTTT CASSLQSEAFF
many . TRBJ2-7 TRBV7-4 TGTGCCAGCAGCCCACTGATGCCTACGTCCTACGAGCAGTACTTC CASSPLMPTSYEQYF
many . TRBJ2-1 TRBV25-1 TGTGCCAGCAGTGAGAGGGGCCGCTACAATGAGCAGTTCTTC CASSERGRYNEQFF
many . TRBJ2-7 TRBV12-3/TRBV12-4 TGTGCCAGCAGTTTTGGCGGCTACGAGCAGTACTTC CASSFGGYEQYF
. . TRBJ2-2 TRBV2 TGTGCCAGCAAGTTAAGGTGGGGGGACACCGGGGAGCTGTTTTTT CASKLRWGDTGELFF
few TRBD1 TRBJ2-7 TRBV10-3 TGTGCCATCAGTGGGGGGACAGACGGCTCTTACGAGCAGTACTTC CAISGGTDGSYEQYF
many . TRBJ2-5 TRBV7-2 TGTGCCAGCAGCTTTCGCTTACAAGAGACCCAGTACTTC CASSFRLQETQYF
. TRBD2 TRBJ2-1 TRBV7-2 TGTGCCAGCAGATTAGGACTAGCGGCGTACAATGAGCAGTTCTTC CASRLGLAAYNEQFF
few TRBD2 TRBJ2-7 TRBV7-9 TGTGCCAGCAGCTTAGCCGTGGCGGGAGGTCGGTACGAGCAGTACTTC CASSLAVAGGRYEQYF
few . TRBJ1-1 TRBV29-1 TGCAGCGATCAGGGGAGGAACACTGAAGCTTTCTTT CSDQGRNTEAFF
. . TRBJ1-2 TRBV20-1 TGCAGTGCTAGAGATGGGTCCAGTCTCACTAACTATGGCTACACCTTC CSARDGSSLTNYGYTF
few TRBD2 TRBJ2-3 TRBV25-1 TGTGCCAGCAGTGATTTCCCGGGAGGTAGCACAGATACGCAGTATTTT CASSDFPGGSTDTQYF
many . TRBJ1-5 TRBV7-6 TGTGCCAGCAGCTTAAAACTTGATCAGCCCCAGCATTTT CASSLKLDQPQHF
many . TRBJ1-1 TRBV12-3/TRBV12-4 TGTGCCAGCAGTTTTGCAGATATGAACACTGAAGCTTTCTTT CASSFADMNTEAFF
. . TRBJ1-2 TRBV4-1 TGCGCCAGCAGCCAAGCGAATACCCAGGGATATGGCTACACCTTC CASSQANTQGYGYTF
. . TRBJ2-1 TRBV3-1 TGTGCCAGCAGCCAAACAGAATATCAAGTCAATGAGCGGTTCTTC CASSQTEYQVNERFF
many . TRBJ2-1 TRBV29-1 TGCAGCGGAGGACCGTCCTCCTACAATGAGCAGTTCTTC CSGGPSSYNEQFF
. . TRBJ2-2 TRBV7-2 TGTGCCAGCAGCCCCGCGGCAGGGTTTAACACCGGGGAGCTGTTTTTT CASSPAAGFNTGELFF
. . TRBJ1-3 TRBV20-1 TGCAGTGCTAGTCGAACGGACTCTGGAAACACCATATATTTT CSASRTDSGNTIYF
few TRBD1 TRBJ2-7 TRBV12-3/TRBV12-4 TGTGCCAGCAGGCAGACGGGACAGGGGGCGCGCGAGCAGTACTTC CASRQTGQGAREQYF
. TRBD2 TRBJ2-7 TRBV20-1 TGCAGTGCTAGGGGGCGGGAGACCTACGAGCAGTACTTC CSARGRETYEQYF